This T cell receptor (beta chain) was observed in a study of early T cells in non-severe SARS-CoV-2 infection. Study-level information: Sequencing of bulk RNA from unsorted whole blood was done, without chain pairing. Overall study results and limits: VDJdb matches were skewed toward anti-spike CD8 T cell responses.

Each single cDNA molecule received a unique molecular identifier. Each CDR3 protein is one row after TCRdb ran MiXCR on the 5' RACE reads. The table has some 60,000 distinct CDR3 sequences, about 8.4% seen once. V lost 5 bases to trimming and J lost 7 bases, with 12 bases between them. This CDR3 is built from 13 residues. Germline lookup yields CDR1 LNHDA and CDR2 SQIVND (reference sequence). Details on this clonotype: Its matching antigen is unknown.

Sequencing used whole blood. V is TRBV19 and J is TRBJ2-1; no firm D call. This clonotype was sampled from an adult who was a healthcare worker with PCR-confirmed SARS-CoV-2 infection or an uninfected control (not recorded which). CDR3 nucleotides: TGTGCCAGTAGTGTCGGATCAACGAATGAGCAGTTCTTC. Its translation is CASSVGSTNEQFF.